The 23 T cell receptor beta chains in this list originate from one sample, sequenced in a study of blood T cell repertoires in COVID-19 (TCRdb year 2020). The library was generated by the immunoSEQ multiplex PCR assay. TCRdb stores this immuneACCESS table with in-frame sequences only. Part of the clones is absent; in the studies checked, under half of the shortfall reflects unresolved V genes, and no reason is known for the rest. Within this sample are about 320,000 clones, with 80% to 90% of them counted one time only. Of the sample, under 6% falls within the top ten clones. Input material: PBMCs or T cells enriched from blood (not recorded which). The receptors come from a man aged 25 to 40 who had recovered from COVID-19.

The chain couples TRBV3-1 (or the pseudogene TRBV3-2) to TRBJ1-2; TRBD1 might be the D (6 bases). Per germline, CDR1 LGHDT and CDR2 YNNKEL (reference sequence). Trimming left V 4 bases short and J 8 bases short, with 17 bases between. This CDR3 spans 14 amino acids. CDR3 residues: CASSRDQGGMGYTF. DNA of the CDR3: TGTGCCAGCAGCCGAGATCAAGGGGGAATGGGCTACACCTTC.

V gene TRBV6-1 combines with J gene TRBJ1-1; no clear D. V lost 0 bases and J 0 bases, leaving 5 bases between the germline ends. The CDR3 has 14 amino acids. Germline V lookup: CDR1 MNHNS, CDR2 SASEGT. CDR3 region: CASSEAYVNTEAFF. CDR3 nucleotides: TGTGCCAGCAGTGAAGCGTATGTGAACACTGAAGCTTTCTTT.

The chain couples TRBV7-8 to TRBJ2-7; 9 nucleotides agree with TRBD1. Losses at the gene ends were 1 base for V and 0 bases for J; bases not matched to a gene: 1. The CDR3 contains 15 residues. From germline, CDR1 is SGHVS and CDR2 FQNEAQ. The CDR3 here is CASSLEGQGSYEQYF. CDR3 bases: TGTGCCAGCAGCTTAGAGGGACAGGGCTCCTACGAGCAGTACTTC.

This chain links TRBV18 with TRBJ2-7, with 14 nucleotides matching TRBD2. The CDR3 is 15 amino acids. J lost 4 bases, V lost 3 bases, and 2 bases had no gene match. Germline V gene lookup returns CDR1 KGHSH and CDR2 LQKENI. In nucleotides, the CDR3 is TGTGCCAGCTCACCGGGGACTAGCGGGGGATACGAGCAGTACTTC. Its translation: CASSPGTSGGYEQYF.

The chain links TRBV2 to TRBJ2-7; a weak D match, TRBD2 (5 bases). V was clipped by 11 bases and J by 5 bases, with 25 bases between them. Germline V gene data show CDR1 as SNHLY and CDR2 as FYNNEI. This CDR3 is 15 amino acids long. CDR3 region: CAAKRAREESHEQYF. For the CDR3, the DNA is TGTGCCGCGAAAAGGGCCCGGGAAGAGTCCCACGAGCAGTACTTC.

The rearrangement links TRBV2 to TRBJ1-5; tentatively, D is TRBD1 (6 bases). This CDR3 has 14 residues. Germline CDR1 and CDR2: SNHLY and FYNNEI. V lost 4 bases, J lost 3 bases, and 10 bases lay in between. The CDR3 region is CASSGTAINQPQHF. CDR3 in DNA: TGTGCCAGCAGTGGGACAGCTATCAATCAGCCCCAGCATTTT.

J is TRBJ1-3 and V is TRBV7-8, with 8 bases identical to TRBD1. The CDR3 sequence is 16 residues long. The V segment lost 1 base and the J segment 0 bases; nucleotides outside the gene matches: 2. CDR1 and CDR2 (germline): SGHVS, FQNEAQ. CDR3 DNA: TGTGCCAGCAGCTTAGGGACAGGGACCTCTGGAAACACCATATATTTT. This codes for CASSLGTGTSGNTIYF.

V usage is TRBV6-1 and J usage is TRBJ1-2; no clear D. From germline, CDR1 is MNHNS and CDR2 SASEGT. Trimming stripped 1 base from V and 7 bases from J, with 10 bases between. The CDR3 runs to 13 residues. CDR3 coding DNA: TGTGCCAGCAGTGAAGGCAGCCGGGGTGGCTACACCTTC. This gives the protein CASSEGSRGGYTF.

The rearrangement uses TRBV3-1 (or the pseudogene TRBV3-2) and TRBJ2-3, with 8 bases lining up with TRBD1. The CDR3 extends over 14 amino acids. J lost 6 bases, V lost 4 bases, and 6 bases had no gene match. Germline assignment: CDR1 LGHDT and CDR2 YNNKEL (reference sequence). DNA for the CDR3: TGTGCCAGCAGCCCCAGACAGGGGATCGATACGCAGTATTTT. As protein: CASSPRQGIDTQYF.

The chain combines TRBV7-9 with TRBJ1-5, with a possible D match to TRBD1 (5 bases). The CDR3 extends over 16 amino acids. Looked up from germline, CDR1 is SEHNR and CDR2 is FQNEAQ (reference sequence). With 5 bases removed from V and 0 bases from J, the gap between germline ends came to 14 bases. The CDR3 DNA reads TGTGCCAGCAGCCCAGGGACTGCATATAGCAATCAGCCCCAGCATTTT. Translating it yields CASSPGTAYSNQPQHF.

This clone has only one observation. The chain has TRBV5-4 and TRBJ1-3; unclear D gene. The CDR3 length is 14 residues. Germline CDR1 reads SGHNT; CDR2 reads YYREEE (reference sequence). V was trimmed by 4 bases and J by 0 bases, leaving 8 bases between them. The CDR3 here is CASSIRDSGNTIYF. The CDR3 bases are TGTGCCAGCAGCATCCGGGACTCTGGAAACACCATATATTTT.

This clone was picked up one time. The sample contains more than one DNA sequence encoding this CDR3. The chain links TRBV5-1 to TRBJ2-3; D gene ambiguous. This CDR3 is 13 amino acids long. CDR1 is SGHRS and CDR2 is YFSETQ in the germline V gene. Trimming pared 2 bases from V and 1 base from J, leaving 5 bases between. The CDR3, as DNA: TGCGCCAGCAGCTTCTCTGGCACAGATACGCAGTATTTT. It specifies CASSFSGTDTQYF.

This clone has just one count. The rearrangement uses TRBV19 and TRBJ2-7; possibly TRBD1 for D (6 bases). V was trimmed by 5 bases and J by 2 bases, leaving 10 bases between them. The germline V gene encodes CDR1 LNHDA and CDR2 SQIVND (reference sequence). This CDR3 is built from 13 residues. This chain's CDR3 is CASSEQGAYEQYF. CDR3 bases: TGTGCCAGTAGTGAACAGGGCGCCTACGAGCAGTACTTC.

The chain couples TRBV5-1 to TRBJ2-1; 11 bases fit TRBD1. The CDR3 sequence is 15 residues long. Germline CDR1 reads SGHRS; CDR2 reads YFSETQ. The junction had 3 bases not matched to a gene; V was cut back by 3 bases and J by 4 bases. CDR3 amino acids: CASSWTGGGYNEQFF. CDR3 DNA: TGCGCCAGCAGCTGGACAGGGGGCGGGTACAATGAGCAGTTCTTC.

The gene calls are TRBV5-1 and TRBJ2-3; D is undetermined. The V end was cut by 0 bases, the J end by 0 bases, with 8 bases between. From germline, CDR1 is SGHRS and CDR2 YFSETQ. The CDR3 consists of 15 residues. CDR3 in DNA: TGCGCCAGCAGCTTGGGCTCCACTAGCACAGATACGCAGTATTTT. Translation gives CASSLGSTSTDTQYF.

V usage is TRBV6-6 and J usage is TRBJ2-7; no clear D gene. Germline V gives CDR1 MNHNY, CDR2 SVGAGI (reference sequence). The CDR3 consists of 12 residues. The germline V and J ends were trimmed by 0 bases and 4 bases, with 4 bases remaining between them. DNA of the CDR3: TGTGCCAGCAGTTACTCGTCTTACGAGCAGTACTTC. Its translation is CASSYSSYEQYF.

The rearrangement links TRBV18 to TRBJ1-6; 7 bases fit TRBD1. The CDR3 has 16 amino acids. The V segment lost 3 bases and the J segment 9 bases; nucleotides outside the gene matches: 11. CDR1 is KGHSH and CDR2 is LQKENI in the germline V gene. The CDR3 reads CASSPVTGVGGSPLHF. The CDR3 region has the DNA TGTGCCAGCTCACCTGTAACAGGGGTCGGAGGTTCACCCCTCCACTTT.

This chain joins TRBV6-5 and TRBJ2-7; tentatively, D is TRBD1 (6 bases). The CDR3 length is 15 residues. V lost 10 bases, J lost 3 bases, and 22 bases lay in between. Germline CDR1 and CDR2: MNHEY and SVGAGI. The CDR3 coding sequence is TGTGCCACCCCGATAAGCAGGGGATGTAACTACGAGCAGTACTTC. It codes for CATPISRGCNYEQYF.

This clone appeared a few times. This chain connects TRBV2 to TRBJ2-7; D is uncertain. CDR3 length equals 11 residues. Germline loops: CDR1 SNHLY, CDR2 FYNNEI. The V end was cut by 2 bases, the J end by 3 bases, with 2 bases between. This CDR3 reads CASSELYEQYF. Written as DNA, the CDR3 is TGTGCCAGCAGTGAACTCTACGAGCAGTACTTC.

The CDR3 is CASRFTGLAGGQWHNEQFF. CDR3 in DNA: TGTGCAAGTCGCTTTACGGGACTAGCGGGGGGTCAGTGGCACAATGAGCAGTTCTTC. The V call is TRBV12-2, the J call TRBJ2-1; the table assigns TRBD2, which was not confirmed against the DNA. TRBV12-2 is deemed a pseudogene. CDR3 length equals 19 residues.

The V and J genes are TRBV10-3 and TRBJ1-1; D gene unclear. V dropped 2 bases and J dropped 1 base, with 11 bases sitting between them. Germline CDR1 reads ENHRY; CDR2 reads SYGVKD. CDR3 length: 15 amino acids. In DNA form, the CDR3 reads TGTGCCATCAGTGAGCAGGAATTGAAGAACACTGAAGCTTTCTTT. This sequence encodes CAISEQELKNTEAFF.

The rearrangement joins TRBV7-6 to TRBJ2-1; TRBD2 matches at 8 bases. V trimming: 3 bases; J trimming: 0 bases; junction bases outside the gene matches: 1. The CDR3 is 15 amino acids. CDR1 SGHVS and CDR2 FNYEAQ come from the germline V gene. This chain's CDR3 is CASSFSGVSYNEQFF. The DNA for the CDR3 is TGTGCCAGCAGCTTTAGCGGGGTCTCCTACAATGAGCAGTTCTTC.

This chain joins TRBV27 and TRBJ1-1; tentative D call: TRBD1 (5 bases). The CDR3 is made up of 14 amino acids. Trimming pared 3 bases from V and 5 bases from J, leaving 13 bases between. Germline-derived CDR1 and CDR2 are MNHEY and SMNVEV (reference sequence). This CDR3 is CASSLRPPGTEAFF. In DNA, the CDR3 is TGTGCCAGCAGTTTGAGACCCCCAGGGACTGAAGCTTTCTTT.